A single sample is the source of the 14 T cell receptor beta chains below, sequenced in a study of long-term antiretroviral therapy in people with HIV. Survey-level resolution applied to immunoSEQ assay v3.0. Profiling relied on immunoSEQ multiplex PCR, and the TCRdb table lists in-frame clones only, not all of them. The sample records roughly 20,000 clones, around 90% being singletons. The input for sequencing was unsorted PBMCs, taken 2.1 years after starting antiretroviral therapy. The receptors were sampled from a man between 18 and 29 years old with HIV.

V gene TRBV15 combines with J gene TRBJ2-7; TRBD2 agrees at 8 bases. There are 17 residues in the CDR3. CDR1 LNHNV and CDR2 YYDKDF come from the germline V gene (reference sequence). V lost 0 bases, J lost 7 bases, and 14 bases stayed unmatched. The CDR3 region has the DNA TGTGCCACCAGCAGAGATTTATTAGCGGGGAAGGCGGGGGAGCAGTACTTC. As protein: CATSRDLLAGKAGEQYF.

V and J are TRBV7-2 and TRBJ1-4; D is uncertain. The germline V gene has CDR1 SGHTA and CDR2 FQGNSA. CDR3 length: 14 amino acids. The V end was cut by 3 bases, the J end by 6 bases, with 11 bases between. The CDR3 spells CASSFSGRDEKLFF. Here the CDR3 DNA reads TGTGCCAGCAGCTTCTCCGGACGAGATGAAAAACTGTTTTTT.

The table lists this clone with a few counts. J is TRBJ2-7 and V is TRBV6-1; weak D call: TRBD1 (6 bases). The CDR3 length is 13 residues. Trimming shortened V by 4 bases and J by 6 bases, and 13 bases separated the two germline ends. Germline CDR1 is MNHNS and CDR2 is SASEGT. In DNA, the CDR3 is TGTGCCAGCAGTGTGGGGACATCCCCCGAGCAGTACTTC. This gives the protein CASSVGTSPEQYF.

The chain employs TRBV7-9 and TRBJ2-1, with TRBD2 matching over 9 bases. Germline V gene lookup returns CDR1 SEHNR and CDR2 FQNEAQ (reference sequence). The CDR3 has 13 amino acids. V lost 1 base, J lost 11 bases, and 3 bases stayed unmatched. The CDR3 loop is CASSLGREGQQFF. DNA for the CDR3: TGTGCCAGCAGCTTAGGGCGGGAGGGCCAGCAGTTCTTC.

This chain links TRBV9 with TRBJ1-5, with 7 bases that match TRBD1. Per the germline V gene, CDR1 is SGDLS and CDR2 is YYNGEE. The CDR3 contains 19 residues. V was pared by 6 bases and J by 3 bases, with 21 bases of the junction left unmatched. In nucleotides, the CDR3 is TGTGCCAGCACCCCTAGGTCCCTGGGGGCAGGGGGATTCAATCAGCCCCAGCATTTT. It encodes CASTPRSLGAGGFNQPQHF.

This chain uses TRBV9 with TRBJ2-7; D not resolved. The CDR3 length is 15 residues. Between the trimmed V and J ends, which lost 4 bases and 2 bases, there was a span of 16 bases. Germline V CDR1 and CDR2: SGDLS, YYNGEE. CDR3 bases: TGTGCCAGCAGCCCACCCATGGGAAGGACCTACGAGCAGTACTTC. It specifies CASSPPMGRTYEQYF.

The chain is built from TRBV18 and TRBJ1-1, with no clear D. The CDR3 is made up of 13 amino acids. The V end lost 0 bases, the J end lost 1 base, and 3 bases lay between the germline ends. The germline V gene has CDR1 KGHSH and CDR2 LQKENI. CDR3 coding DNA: TGTGCCAGCTCACCACCGGGGAACACTGAAGCTTTCTTT. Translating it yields CASSPPGNTEAFF.

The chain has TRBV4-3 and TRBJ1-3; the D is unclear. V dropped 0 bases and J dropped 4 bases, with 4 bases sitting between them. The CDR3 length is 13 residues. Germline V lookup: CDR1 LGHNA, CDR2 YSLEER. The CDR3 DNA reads TGCGCCAGCAGCCAAGAGGGGGGAAACACCATATATTTT. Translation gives CASSQEGGNTIYF.

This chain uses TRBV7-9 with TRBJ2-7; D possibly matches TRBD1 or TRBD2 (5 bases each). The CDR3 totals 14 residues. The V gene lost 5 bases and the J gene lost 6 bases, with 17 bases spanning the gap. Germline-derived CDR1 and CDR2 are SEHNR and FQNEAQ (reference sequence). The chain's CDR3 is CASSRDGLLVEQYF. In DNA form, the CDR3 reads TGTGCCAGCAGCCGGGACGGACTTTTAGTCGAGCAGTACTTC.

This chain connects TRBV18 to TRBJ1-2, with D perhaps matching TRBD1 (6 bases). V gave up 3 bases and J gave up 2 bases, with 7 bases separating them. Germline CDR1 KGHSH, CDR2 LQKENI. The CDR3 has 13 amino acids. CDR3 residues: CASSPQGNYGYTF. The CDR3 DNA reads TGTGCCAGCTCACCGCAGGGGAACTATGGCTACACCTTC.

CDR3: CASHTSSASYNEQFF. The CDR3 bases are TGTGCCAGCCATACCTCTAGTGCTTCCTACAATGAGCAGTTCTTC. The chain links TRBV7-8 to TRBJ2-1; D gene uncertain. Germline CDR1 SGHVS, CDR2 FQNEAQ. This CDR3 region has 15 residues. Trimming took 8 bases from V and 1 from J, leaving 15 bases between them.

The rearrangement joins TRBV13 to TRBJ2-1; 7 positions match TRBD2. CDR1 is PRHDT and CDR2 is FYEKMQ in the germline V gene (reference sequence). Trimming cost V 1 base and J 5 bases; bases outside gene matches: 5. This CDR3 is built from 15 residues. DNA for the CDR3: TGTGCCAGCAGCTTAGAACTAGCGAGGGACAATGAGCAGTTCTTC. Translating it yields CASSLELARDNEQFF.

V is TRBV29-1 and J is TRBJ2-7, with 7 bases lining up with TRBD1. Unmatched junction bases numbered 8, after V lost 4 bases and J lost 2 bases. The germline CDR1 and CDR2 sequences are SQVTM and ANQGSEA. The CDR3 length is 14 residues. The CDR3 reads CSVAGRTGTYEQYF. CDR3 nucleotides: TGCAGCGTTGCTGGTCGGACAGGAACCTACGAGCAGTACTTC.

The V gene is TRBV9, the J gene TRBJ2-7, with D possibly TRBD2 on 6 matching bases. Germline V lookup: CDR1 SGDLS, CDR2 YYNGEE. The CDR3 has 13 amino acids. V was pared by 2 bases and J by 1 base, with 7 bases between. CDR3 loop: CASSVGLSYEQYF. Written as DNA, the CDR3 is TGTGCCAGCAGCGTTGGACTATCCTACGAGCAGTACTTC.